This passage covers 7 T cell receptor beta chains from one sample sequenced in a study of blood T cell repertoires in COVID-19. Only in-frame clones appear in the TCRdb table, and some are missing; sequencing was by immunoSEQ multiplex PCR. The repertoire holds 320,000 or so clones, around 86% seen once, with 4.5% to 6.5% in the top ten. Sequenced input: PBMCs or T cells enriched from blood (not recorded which). The source is a man aged 60 to 75 who had recovered from COVID-19.

This rearrangement joins TRBV7-9 to TRBJ2-7, with a weak D call TRBD1 (5 bases). Germline V lookup: CDR1 SEHNR, CDR2 FQNEAQ (reference sequence). CDR3 length equals 14 residues. V lost 5 bases and J 2 bases, leaving 13 bases between the germline ends. CDR3: CASSRKQETYEQYF. CDR3 coding DNA: TGTGCCAGCAGCCGCAAACAGGAAACCTACGAGCAGTACTTC.

J is TRBJ2-5 and V is TRBV3-1 (or the pseudogene TRBV3-2); possibly TRBD1 for D (5 bases). The CDR3 is 14 residues long. Trimming pared 7 bases from V and 1 base from J, leaving 13 bases between. CDR1 is LGHDT, CDR2 YNNKEL, per germline (reference sequence). CDR3 coding DNA: TGTGCCAGCAACCGTGACAGACTCCAAGAGACCCAGTACTTC. Its translation: CASNRDRLQETQYF.

The chain combines TRBV5-8 with TRBJ2-5; D is perhaps TRBD2 (5 bases). V was cut by 4 bases and J by 0 bases, with 7 bases left in between. The CDR3 is 13 residues long. Germline assignment: CDR1 SGHTS and CDR2 YDEGEE. For the CDR3, the DNA is TGTGCCAGCAGCCGGGAACACCAAGAGACCCAGTACTTC. This translates into CASSREHQETQYF.

The gene calls are TRBV7-3 and TRBJ1-2; 7 bases are shared with TRBD1. Germline V lookup: CDR1 SGHTA, CDR2 FQGTGA. The CDR3 sequence is 12 residues long. With 6 bases clipped from V and 7 bases from J, the junction kept 5 bases outside the gene matches. CDR3 in amino acids: CASRSDRAGYTF. The DNA for the CDR3 is TGTGCCAGCAGATCTGACAGGGCTGGCTACACCTTC.

The chain joins TRBV27 to TRBJ2-2; 9 bases match TRBD2. Germline CDR1 is MNHEY and CDR2 is SMNVEV (reference sequence). Trimming at V came to 8 bases and at J to 1 base, leaving 8 bases not matched to a gene. The CDR3 is 16 amino acids. Here the CDR3 reads CASSPSGIGNTGELFF. The CDR3 DNA is TGTGCCAGCTCCCCTAGCGGGATCGGGAACACCGGGGAGCTGTTTTTT.

The chain is built from TRBV7-2 and TRBJ2-1; a weak D match, TRBD1 (5 bases). Looked up from germline, CDR1 is SGHTA and CDR2 is FQGNSA. V was pared by 0 bases and J by 0 bases, with 9 bases between. CDR3 size: 16 residues. CDR3 amino acids: CASSLAQESSYNEQFF. In DNA, the CDR3 is TGTGCCAGCAGCTTAGCACAGGAGAGCTCCTACAATGAGCAGTTCTTC. Combining the CDR3 with reference TRBV7-2 and TRBJ2-1 gives the whole variable domain GAGVSQSPSNKVTEKGKDVELRCDPISGHTALYWYRQSLGQGLEFLIYFQGNSAPDKSGLPSDRFSAERTGGSVSTLTIQRTQQEDSAVYLCASSLAQESSYNEQFFGPGTRLTVL.

The rearrangement uses TRBV21-1 and TRBJ2-3; the listed D gene, TRBD1, was not tested against the DNA. TRBV21-1 is a pseudogene locus. This CDR3 contains 21 residues. In DNA form, the CDR3 reads TGTGCCAGCAGCAAAGTCTGGTCTGCGGCAGGGGGCTACGTCGGCACAGATACGCAGTATTTT. Amino acids: CASSKVWSAAGGYVGTDTQYF.